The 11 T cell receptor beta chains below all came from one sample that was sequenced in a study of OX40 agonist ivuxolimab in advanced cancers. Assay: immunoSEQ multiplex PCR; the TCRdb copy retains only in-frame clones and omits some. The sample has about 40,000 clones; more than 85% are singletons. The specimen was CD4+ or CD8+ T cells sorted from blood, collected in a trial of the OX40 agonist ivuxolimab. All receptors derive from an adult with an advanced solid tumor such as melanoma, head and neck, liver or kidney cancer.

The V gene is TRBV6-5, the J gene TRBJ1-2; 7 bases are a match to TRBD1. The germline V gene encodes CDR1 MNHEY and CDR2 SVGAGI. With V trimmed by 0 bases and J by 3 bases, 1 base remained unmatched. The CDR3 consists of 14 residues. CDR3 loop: CASSYSDRDYGYTF. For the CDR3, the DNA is TGTGCCAGCAGTTACTCAGACAGGGACTATGGCTACACCTTC.

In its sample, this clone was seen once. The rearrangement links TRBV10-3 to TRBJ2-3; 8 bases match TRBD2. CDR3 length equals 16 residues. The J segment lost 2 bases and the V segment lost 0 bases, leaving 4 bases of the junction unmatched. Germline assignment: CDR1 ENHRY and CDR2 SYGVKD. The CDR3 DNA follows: TGTGCCATCAGTGAGTCGACTAGCGCCATCACAGATACGCAGTATTTT. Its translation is CAISESTSAITDTQYF.

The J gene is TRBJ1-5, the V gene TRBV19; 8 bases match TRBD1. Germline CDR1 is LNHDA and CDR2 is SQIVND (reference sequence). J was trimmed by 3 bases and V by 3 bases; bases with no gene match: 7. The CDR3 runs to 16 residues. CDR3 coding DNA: TGTGCCAGTAGTATCAGGGGGCGAAGAGTCAATCAGCCCCAGCATTTT. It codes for CASSIRGRRVNQPQHF.

CDR3 in amino acids: CASRRETDVYNEQFF. CDR3 bases: TGTGCCAGCAGACGAGAGACGGACGTCTACAATGAGCAGTTCTTC. The V call is TRBV2, the J call TRBJ2-1; D gene unclear. V was clipped by 6 bases and J by 3 bases, with 15 bases between them. The CDR3 sequence is 15 residues long. The V gene's germline CDR1 is SNHLY and CDR2 FYNNEI.

CDR3 DNA sequence: TGTGCCAGCAGCCAAGCTTCAGGGCGGGCCGGAGAAAAACTGTTTTTT. This sequence encodes CASSQASGRAGEKLFF. The gene calls are TRBV14 and TRBJ1-4; weak D call: TRBD1 (5 bases). V dropped 1 base and J dropped 8 bases, with 17 bases sitting between them. The CDR3 has 16 amino acids. Germline loops: CDR1 SGHDN, CDR2 FVKESK.

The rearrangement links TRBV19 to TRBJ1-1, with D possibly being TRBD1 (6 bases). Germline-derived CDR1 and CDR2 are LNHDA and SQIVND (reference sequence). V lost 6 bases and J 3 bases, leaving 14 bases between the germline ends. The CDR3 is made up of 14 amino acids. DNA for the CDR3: TGTGCCAGTAGAAAAAACAGGGAGTACACTGAAGCTTTCTTT. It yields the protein CASRKNREYTEAFF.

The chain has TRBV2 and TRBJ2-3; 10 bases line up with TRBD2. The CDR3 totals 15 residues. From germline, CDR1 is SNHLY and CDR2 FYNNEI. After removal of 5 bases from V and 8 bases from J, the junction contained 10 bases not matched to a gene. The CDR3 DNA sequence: TGTGCCAGCAGTCGGTCCAGCGGGGGGGCTTTTACGCAGTATTTT. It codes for CASSRSSGGAFTQYF.

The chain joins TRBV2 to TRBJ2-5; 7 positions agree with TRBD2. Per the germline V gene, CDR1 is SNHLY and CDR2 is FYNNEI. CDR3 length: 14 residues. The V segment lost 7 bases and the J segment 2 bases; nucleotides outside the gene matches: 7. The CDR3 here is CASISGRSQETQYF. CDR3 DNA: TGTGCCAGCATCTCCGGGAGGAGTCAAGAGACCCAGTACTTC.

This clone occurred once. CDR3 in amino acids: CASSTEGGYEQFF. The CDR3 region has the DNA TGTGCCAGTAGTACTGAGGGGGGGTATGAGCAGTTCTTC. V and J are TRBV19 and TRBJ2-1, with D perhaps TRBD2 (7 bases). Germline lookup yields CDR1 LNHDA and CDR2 SQIVND (reference sequence). CDR3 length: 13 amino acids. V dropped 4 bases and J dropped 8 bases, with 12 bases sitting between them.

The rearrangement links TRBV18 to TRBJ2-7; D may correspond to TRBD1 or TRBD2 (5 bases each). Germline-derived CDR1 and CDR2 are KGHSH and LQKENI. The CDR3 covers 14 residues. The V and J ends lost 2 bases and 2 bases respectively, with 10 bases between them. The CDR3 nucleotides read TGTGCCAGCTCACCATTAGGGACCACCTACGAGCAGTACTTC. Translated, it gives CASSPLGTTYEQYF.

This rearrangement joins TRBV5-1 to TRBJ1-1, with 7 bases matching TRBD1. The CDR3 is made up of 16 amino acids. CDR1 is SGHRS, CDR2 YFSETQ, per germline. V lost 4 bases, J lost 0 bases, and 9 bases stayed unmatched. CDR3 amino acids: CASSRDSPTMNTEAFF. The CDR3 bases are TGCGCCAGCAGCCGGGACAGTCCGACCATGAACACTGAAGCTTTCTTT.